The entry below describes one T cell receptor beta chain. Methods used by the authors: Reference gene primer amplification yielded estimated nucleated cell counts. Sequencing used immunoSEQ multiplex PCR; TCRdb keeps in-frame clones, though not all of them. That table gives V, J and clone size, and the DNA gave D and trimming. The sample lists a few hundred thousand clones, roughly nine tenths occurring once. Living in roughly 23 US areas, the participants were between roughly 18 and 90 years of age. Donors were grouped by their self-reported clinical history. The CDR3 runs to 16 residues. Per germline, CDR1 GTSNPN and CDR2 SVGIG (reference sequence). V gave up 4 bases and J gave up 0 bases; unmatched junction bases: 6. These data come from a study of blood T cell repertoires in COVID-19. About the research overall: The United States, Italy and Spain were the sources of the acute and convalescent COVID-19 samples.

The receptor comes from a woman in her thirties or forties who had been exposed to COVID-19. The chain employs TRBV30 and TRBJ2-6; 7 bases line up with TRBD1. What was sequenced was PBMCs or T cells enriched from blood (not recorded which). As DNA, the CDR3 is TGTGCCTGGATTAGGACAGGCTACTCTGGGGCCAACGTCCTGACTTTC. Its translation: CAWIRTGYSGANVLTF. The whole variable domain, remainder taken from reference TRBV30 and TRBJ2-6, is SQTIHQWPATLVQPVGSPLSLECTVEGTSNPNLYWYRQAAGRGLQLLFYSVGIGQISSEVPQNLSASRPQDRQFILSSKKLLLSDSGFYLCAWIRTGYSGANVLTFGAGSRLTVL.